This T cell receptor (beta chain) appears in the sequencing data of a study of cytomegalovirus exposure and HLA in healthy donors. Study results and limitations: Rare TCR sequences dominated, though some public TCRs recurred in many donors. Altogether, about 160 TCR beta chains were recorded as cytomegalovirus-associated.

Researchers ran the PCR with 60 Vbeta and 13 Jbeta primers. Repertoires were generated with immunoSEQ multiplex PCR, while TCRdb's copy carries only in-frame clones and drops some. The data hold some 110,000 clones, with 75% to 85% observed a single time. CDR1 and CDR2 from the germline V gene are MRHNA and SNTAGT. V dropped 5 bases and J dropped 3 bases, with 17 bases sitting between them. This CDR3 region has 16 residues. On this clone: No antigen is known for it.

The clonotype originates from a man under 40 in good health and CMV-seropositive. The chain employs TRBV6-4 and TRBJ2-1; possibly TRBD2 for D (6 bases). The sequencing sample was made of PBMCs. Here the CDR3 DNA reads TGTGCCAGCAGTCCAAAGACTAGTACTTACTACAATGAGCAGTTCTTC. Protein: CASSPKTSTYYNEQFF.